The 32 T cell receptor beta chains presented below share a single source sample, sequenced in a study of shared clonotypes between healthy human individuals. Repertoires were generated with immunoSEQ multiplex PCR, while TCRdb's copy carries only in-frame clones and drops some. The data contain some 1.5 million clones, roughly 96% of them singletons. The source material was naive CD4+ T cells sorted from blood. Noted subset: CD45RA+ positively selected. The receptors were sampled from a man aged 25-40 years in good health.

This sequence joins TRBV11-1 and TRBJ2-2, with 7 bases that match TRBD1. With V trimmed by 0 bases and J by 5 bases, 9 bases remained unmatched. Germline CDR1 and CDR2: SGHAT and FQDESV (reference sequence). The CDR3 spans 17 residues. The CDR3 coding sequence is TGTGCCAGCAGCTTAGCGTCAGGGGGTGTGGGGACCGGGGAGCTGTTTTTT. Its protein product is CASSLASGGVGTGELFF.

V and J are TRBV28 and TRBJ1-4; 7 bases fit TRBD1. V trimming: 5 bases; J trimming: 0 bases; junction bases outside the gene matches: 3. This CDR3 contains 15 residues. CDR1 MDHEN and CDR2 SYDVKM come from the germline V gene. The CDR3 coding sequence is TGTGCCAGCAGTGCCGGGACAGCAACTAATGAAAAACTGTTTTTT. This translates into CASSAGTATNEKLFF.

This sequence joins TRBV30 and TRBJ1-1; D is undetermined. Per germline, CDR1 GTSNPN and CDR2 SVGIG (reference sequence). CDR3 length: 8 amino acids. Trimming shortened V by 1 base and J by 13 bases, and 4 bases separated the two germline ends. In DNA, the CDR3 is TGTGCCTGGAGTGAGGTTTTCTTT. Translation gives CAWSEVFF.

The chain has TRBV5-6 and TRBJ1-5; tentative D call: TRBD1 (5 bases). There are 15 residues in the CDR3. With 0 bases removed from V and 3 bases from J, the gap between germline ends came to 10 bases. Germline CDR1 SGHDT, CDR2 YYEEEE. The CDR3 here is CASSLAGRANQPQHF. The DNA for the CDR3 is TGTGCCAGCAGCTTGGCCGGCAGGGCCAATCAGCCCCAGCATTTT.

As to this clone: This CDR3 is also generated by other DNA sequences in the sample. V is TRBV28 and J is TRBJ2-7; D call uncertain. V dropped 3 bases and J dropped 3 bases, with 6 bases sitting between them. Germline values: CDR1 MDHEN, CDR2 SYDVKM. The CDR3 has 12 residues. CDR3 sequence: CASSFSGYEQYF. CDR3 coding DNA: TGTGCCAGCAGTTTTTCTGGCTACGAGCAGTACTTC.

The CDR3 spells CASNLLETQYF. CDR3 in DNA: TGTGCCAGCAACCTACTGGAGACCCAGTACTTC. This chain uses TRBV6-1 with TRBJ2-5; the D is unclear. The germline gives CDR1 MNHNS, CDR2 SASEGT. CDR3 length equals 11 residues. Trimming shortened V by 7 bases and J by 5 bases, and 8 bases separated the two germline ends.

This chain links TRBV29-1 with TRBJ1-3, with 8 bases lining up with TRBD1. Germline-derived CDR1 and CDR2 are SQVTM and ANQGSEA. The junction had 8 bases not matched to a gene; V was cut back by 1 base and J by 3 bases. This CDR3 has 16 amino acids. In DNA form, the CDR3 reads TGCAGCGTTGAAGGTATACAGGGGGAAAGTGGAAACACCATATATTTT. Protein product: CSVEGIQGESGNTIYF.

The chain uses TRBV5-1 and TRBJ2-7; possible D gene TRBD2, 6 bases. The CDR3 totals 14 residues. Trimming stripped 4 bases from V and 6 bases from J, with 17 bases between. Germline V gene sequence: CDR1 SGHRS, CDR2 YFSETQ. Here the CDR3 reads CASSVAGGKGEQYF. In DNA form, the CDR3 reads TGCGCCAGCAGCGTGGCCGGGGGAAAAGGCGAGCAGTACTTC.

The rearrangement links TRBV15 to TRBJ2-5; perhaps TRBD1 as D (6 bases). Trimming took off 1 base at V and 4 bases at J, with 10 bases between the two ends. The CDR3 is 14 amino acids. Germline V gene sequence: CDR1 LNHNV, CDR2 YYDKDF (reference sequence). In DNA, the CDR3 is TGTGCCACCAGCAGAGCTGGGGGCGGAGAGACCCAGTACTTC. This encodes CATSRAGGGETQYF.

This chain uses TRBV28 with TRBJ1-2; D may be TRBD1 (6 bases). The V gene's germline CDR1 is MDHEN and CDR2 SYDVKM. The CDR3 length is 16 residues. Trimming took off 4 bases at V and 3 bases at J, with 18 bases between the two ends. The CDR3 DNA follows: TGTGCCAGCAGTTCACGAGTCCGGGACAAAGACTATGGCTACACCTTC. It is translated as CASSSRVRDKDYGYTF.

CDR3 amino acids: CASSAAQRGKGLYEQYF. CDR3 coding DNA: TGTGCCAGTAGTGCTGCCCAGCGGGGAAAGGGGCTCTACGAGCAGTACTTC. The J gene is TRBJ2-7, the V gene TRBV19; 7 nucleotides align to TRBD2. The V gene end was trimmed by 5 bases and the J gene end by 3 bases; junction bases not matched to a gene: 16. The V gene's germline CDR1 is LNHDA and CDR2 SQIVND (reference sequence). The CDR3 spans 17 residues.

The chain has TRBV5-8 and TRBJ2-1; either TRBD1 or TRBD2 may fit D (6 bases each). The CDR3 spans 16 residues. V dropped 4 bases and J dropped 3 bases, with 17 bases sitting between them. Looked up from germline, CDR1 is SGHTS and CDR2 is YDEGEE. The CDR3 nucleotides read TGTGCCAGCAGCCCGCCAGCCAGGGGAGGCTACAATGAGCAGTTCTTC. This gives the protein CASSPPARGGYNEQFF.

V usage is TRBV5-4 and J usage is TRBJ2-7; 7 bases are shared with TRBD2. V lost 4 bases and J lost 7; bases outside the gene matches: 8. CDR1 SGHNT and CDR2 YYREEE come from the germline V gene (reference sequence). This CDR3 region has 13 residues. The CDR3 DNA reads TGTGCCAGCAGCCCCGGGACTACGAGAGAGCAGTACTTC. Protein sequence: CASSPGTTREQYF.

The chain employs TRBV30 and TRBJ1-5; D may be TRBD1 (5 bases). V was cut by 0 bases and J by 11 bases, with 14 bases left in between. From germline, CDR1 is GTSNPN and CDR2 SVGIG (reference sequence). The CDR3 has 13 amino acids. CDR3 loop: CAWSVGDGRAQHF. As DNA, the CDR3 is TGTGCCTGGAGTGTAGGGGATGGTAGGGCCCAGCATTTT.

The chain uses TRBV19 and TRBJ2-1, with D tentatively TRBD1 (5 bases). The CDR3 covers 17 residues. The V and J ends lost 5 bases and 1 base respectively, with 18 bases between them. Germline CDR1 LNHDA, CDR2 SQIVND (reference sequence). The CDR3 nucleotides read TGTGCCAGTAGTCATTTAGGACACAGTGGATCCTACAATGAGCAGTTCTTC. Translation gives CASSHLGHSGSYNEQFF.

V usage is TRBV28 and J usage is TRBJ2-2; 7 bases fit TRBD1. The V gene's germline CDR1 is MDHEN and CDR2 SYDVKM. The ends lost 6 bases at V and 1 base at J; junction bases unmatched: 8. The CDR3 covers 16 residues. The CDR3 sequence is CASSFTTGLNTGELFF. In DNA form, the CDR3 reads TGTGCCAGCAGCTTTACGACAGGGCTGAACACCGGGGAGCTGTTTTTT.

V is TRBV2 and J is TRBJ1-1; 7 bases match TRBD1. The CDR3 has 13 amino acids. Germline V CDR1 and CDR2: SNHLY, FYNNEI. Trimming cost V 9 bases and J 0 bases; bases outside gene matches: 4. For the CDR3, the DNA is TGTGCCAGTACACAGGGGTTGAACACTGAAGCTTTCTTT. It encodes CASTQGLNTEAFF.

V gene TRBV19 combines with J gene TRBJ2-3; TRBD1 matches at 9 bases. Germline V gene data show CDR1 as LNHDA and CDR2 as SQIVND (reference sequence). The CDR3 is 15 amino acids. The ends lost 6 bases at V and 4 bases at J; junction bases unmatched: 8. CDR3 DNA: TGTGCCAGTAGCCAACAGGGGGCGCGGGCAGATACGCAGTATTTT. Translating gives CASSQQGARADTQYF.

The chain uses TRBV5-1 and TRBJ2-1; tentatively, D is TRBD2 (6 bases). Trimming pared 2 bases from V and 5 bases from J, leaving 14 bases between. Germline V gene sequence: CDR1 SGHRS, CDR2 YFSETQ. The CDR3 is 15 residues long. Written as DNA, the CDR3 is TGCGCCAGCAGCTTTGTCGGGAGCCAGAACAATGAGCAGTTCTTC. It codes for CASSFVGSQNNEQFF. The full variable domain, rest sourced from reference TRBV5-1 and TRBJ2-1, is KAGVTQTPRYLIKTRGQQVTLSCSPISGHRSVSWYQQTPGQGLQFLFEYFSETQRNKGNFPGRFSGRQFSNSRSEMNVSTLELGDSALYLCASSFVGSQNNEQFFGPGTRLTVL.

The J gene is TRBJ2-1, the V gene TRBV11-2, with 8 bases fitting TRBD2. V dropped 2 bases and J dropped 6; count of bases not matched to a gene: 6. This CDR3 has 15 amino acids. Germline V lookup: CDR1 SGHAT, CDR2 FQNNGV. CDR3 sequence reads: CASSLKAGGLNEQFF. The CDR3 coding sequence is TGTGCCAGCAGCTTAAAGGCGGGAGGTCTCAATGAGCAGTTCTTC. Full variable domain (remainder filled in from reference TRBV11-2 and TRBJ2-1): EAGVAQSPRYKIIEKRQSVAFWCNPISGHATLYWYQQILGQGPKLLIQFQNNGVVDDSQLPKDRFSAERLKGVDSTLKIQPAKLEDSAVYLCASSLKAGGLNEQFFGPGTRLTVL.

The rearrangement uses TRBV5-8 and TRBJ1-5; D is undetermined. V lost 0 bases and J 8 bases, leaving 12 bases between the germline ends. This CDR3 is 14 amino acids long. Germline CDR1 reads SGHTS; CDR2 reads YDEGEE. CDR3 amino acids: CASSLGRGREPQHF. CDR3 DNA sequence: TGTGCCAGCAGCTTGGGTAGAGGGCGGGAGCCCCAGCATTTT.

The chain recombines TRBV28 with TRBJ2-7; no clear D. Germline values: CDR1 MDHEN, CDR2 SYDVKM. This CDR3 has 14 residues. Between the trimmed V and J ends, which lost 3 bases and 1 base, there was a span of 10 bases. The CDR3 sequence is CASSFLPESYEQYF. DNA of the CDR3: TGTGCCAGCAGTTTTCTTCCGGAATCCTACGAGCAGTACTTC. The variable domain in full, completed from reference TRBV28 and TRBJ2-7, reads DVKVTQSSRYLVKRTGEKVFLECVQDMDHENMFWYRQDPGLGLRLIYFSYDVKMKEKGDIPEGYSVSREKKERFSLILESASTNQTSMYLCASSFLPESYEQYFGPGTRLTVT.

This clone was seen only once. The CDR3, as DNA: TGCAGCGTTGCTTCCGGCGCCGGGGAGCTGTTTTTT. It translates to CSVASGAGELFF. The rearrangement uses TRBV29-1 and TRBJ2-2; unclear D gene. The CDR3 has 12 residues. Germline CDR1 reads SQVTM; CDR2 reads ANQGSEA. The V and J ends lost 4 bases and 6 bases respectively, with 9 bases between them.

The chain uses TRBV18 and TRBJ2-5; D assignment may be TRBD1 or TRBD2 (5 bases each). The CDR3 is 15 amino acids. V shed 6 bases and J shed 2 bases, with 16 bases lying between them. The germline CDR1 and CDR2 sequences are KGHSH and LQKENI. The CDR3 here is CASSLPGARQETQYF. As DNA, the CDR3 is TGTGCCAGCTCCCTCCCCGGGGCGAGACAAGAGACCCAGTACTTC.

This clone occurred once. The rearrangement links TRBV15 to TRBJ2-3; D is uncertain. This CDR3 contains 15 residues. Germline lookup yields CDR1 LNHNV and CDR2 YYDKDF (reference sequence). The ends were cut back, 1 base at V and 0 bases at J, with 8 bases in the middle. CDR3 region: CATSRAVLSTDTQYF. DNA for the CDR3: TGTGCCACCAGCAGAGCTGTCCTCAGCACAGATACGCAGTATTTT. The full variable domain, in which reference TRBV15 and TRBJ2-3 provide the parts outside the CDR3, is DAMVIQNPRYQVTQFGKPVTLSCSQTLNHNVMYWYQQKSSQAPKLLFHYYDKDFNNEADTPDNFQSRRPNTSFCFLDIRSPGLGDTAMYLCATSRAVLSTDTQYFGPGTRLTVL.

As DNA, the CDR3 is TGTGCCAGCAGTGAGGGGGCAGACTACGAGCAGTACTTC. Amino acid sequence: CASSEGADYEQYF. The gene calls are TRBV6-1 and TRBJ2-7; D is perhaps TRBD1 (6 bases). The germline V gene has CDR1 MNHNS and CDR2 SASEGT. Deletions cut 3 bases from V and 3 bases from J, with 9 bases between. The CDR3 loop spans 13 amino acids.

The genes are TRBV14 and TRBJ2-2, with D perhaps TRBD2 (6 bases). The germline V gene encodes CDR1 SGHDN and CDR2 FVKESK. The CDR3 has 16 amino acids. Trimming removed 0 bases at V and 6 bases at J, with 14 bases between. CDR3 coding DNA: TGTGCCAGCAGCCAAGACGCAACTAGCATGGCCGGGGAGCTGTTTTTT. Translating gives CASSQDATSMAGELFF.

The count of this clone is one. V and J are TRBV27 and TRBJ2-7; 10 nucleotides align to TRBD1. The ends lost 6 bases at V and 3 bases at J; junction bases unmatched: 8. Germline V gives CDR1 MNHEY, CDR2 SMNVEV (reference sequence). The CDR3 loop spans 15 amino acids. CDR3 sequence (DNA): TGTGCCAGCAGGTTCTCGACAGGGGGCGTCTACGAGCAGTACTTC. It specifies CASRFSTGGVYEQYF.

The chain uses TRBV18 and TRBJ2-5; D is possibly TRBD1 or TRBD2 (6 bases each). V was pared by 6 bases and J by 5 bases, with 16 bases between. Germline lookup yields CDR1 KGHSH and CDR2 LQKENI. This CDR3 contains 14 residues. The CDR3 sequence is CASSTSGGGETQYF. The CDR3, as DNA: TGTGCCAGCTCTACCAGCGGAGGGGGGGAGACCCAGTACTTC. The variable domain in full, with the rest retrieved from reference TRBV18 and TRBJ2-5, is NAGVMQNPRHLVRRRGQEARLRCSPMKGHSHVYWYRQLPEEGLKFMVYLQKENIIDESGMPKERFSAEFPKEGPSILRIQQVVRGDSAAYFCASSTSGGGETQYFGPGTRLLVL.

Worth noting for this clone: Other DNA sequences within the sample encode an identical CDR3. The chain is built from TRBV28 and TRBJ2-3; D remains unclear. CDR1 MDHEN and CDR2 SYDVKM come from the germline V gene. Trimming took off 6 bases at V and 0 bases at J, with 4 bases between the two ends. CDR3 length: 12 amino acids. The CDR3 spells CASRASTDTQYF. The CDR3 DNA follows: TGTGCCAGCAGGGCTAGCACAGATACGCAGTATTTT.

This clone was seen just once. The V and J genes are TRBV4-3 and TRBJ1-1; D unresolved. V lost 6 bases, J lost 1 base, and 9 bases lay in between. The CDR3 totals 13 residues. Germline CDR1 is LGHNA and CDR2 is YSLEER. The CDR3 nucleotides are TGCGCCAGCAGAACCACAGCGAACACTGAAGCTTTCTTT. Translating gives CASRTTANTEAFF.

CDR3 protein: CASRASGSNEQFF. CDR3 DNA sequence: TGCGCCAGCAGAGCTAGCGGGAGCAATGAGCAGTTCTTC. This chain connects TRBV4-3 to TRBJ2-1; 10 bases are shared with TRBD2. The J segment lost 6 bases and the V segment lost 6 bases, leaving 2 bases of the junction unmatched. Germline CDR1 is LGHNA and CDR2 is YSLEER. The CDR3 has 13 residues.